These T cell receptor beta chains were read from a single sample in a study of CD8 T cells in Susac syndrome. One entry per CDR3 protein, called by TCRdb with MiXCR from the immunoSEQ multiplex PCR reads. The repertoire holds 80,000 or so distinct CDR3 sequences, with just over 90% as singletons. Sequenced material: CD4+ T cells from PBMCs. These receptors were obtained from a human donor with Susac syndrome. The CDR3 runs from the conserved cysteine through the conserved F or W. The D gene is left open where the match is weak. Size is stated for part of the rows, as once, few or many counts, or as a class when the clone is expanded.

length	D	size	V	J	DNA	CDR3
12	.	.	TRBV20-1	TRBJ2-1	TGCAGTGCTCTATTTAGGGGTGATGAGCAGTTCTTC	CSALFRGDEQFF
12	.	.	TRBV19	TRBJ1-1	TGTGCCAGTACCGCGCGCCCTGCTGAAGCTTTCTTT	CASTARPAEAFF
17	.	.	TRBV7-2	TRBJ1-6	TGTGCCAGCAGCTCCCCCCGGGGACACATTTATAATTCACCCCTCCACTTT	CASSSPRGHIYNSPLHF
17	TRBD2	once	TRBV9	TRBJ2-3	TGTGCCAGCAGCTTAACCCCTAGCGGGAGGGGGAAAGATACGCAGTATTTT	CASSLTPSGRGKDTQYF
15	TRBD2	.	TRBV15	TRBJ2-1	TGTGCCACCAGCAGAGGCGGGAGGCAGTACAATGAGCAGTTCTTC	CATSRGGRQYNEQFF
12	.	.	TRBV12-3/TRBV12-4	TRBJ2-5	TGTGCCAGCAGTTCACAGTTAGAGACCCAGTACTTC	CASSSQLETQYF
15	TRBD2	.	TRBV19	TRBJ2-1	TGTGCCAGTACTAGCACGGGAGGGTCCTACAATGAGCAGTTCTTC	CASTSTGGSYNEQFF
17	.	once	TRBV21-1	TRBJ2-7	TGTGCCAGCAGCAAAGATGGAGGGCGGGAGAGATCTTACGAGCAGTACTTC	CASSKDGGRERSYEQYF
13	TRBD1	.	TRBV20-1	TRBJ2-5	TGCAGTGCTAGATGGACAGGTGTAGAGACCCAGTACTTC	CSARWTGVETQYF
13	TRBD1	.	TRBV7-8	TRBJ1-1	TGTGCCAGCAGCAGACTGACAGGGTCTGAAGCTTTCTTT	CASSRLTGSEAFF
14	.	.	TRBV30	TRBJ1-1	TGTGCCTGGGCTCGAGGACGGGCGAACACTGAAGCTTTCTTT	CAWARGRANTEAFF
14	.	.	TRBV21-1	TRBJ1-5	TGTGCCAGCCGTCCCGGGACAGGGTGTAAGCCCCAGCATTTT	CASRPGTGCKPQHF
12	.	once	TRBV28	TRBJ2-1	TGTGCCAGCAGTTTGTGGGGCAGGGGGGGGTTCTTC	CASSLWGRGGFF
20	TRBD2	.	TRBV20-1	TRBJ2-7	TGCAGTGCTAGAAAGTCTGGGGTCAGACTAGCGGGAGGAAAATCCTACGAGCAGTACTTC	CSARKSGVRLAGGKSYEQYF
14	.	.	TRBV29-1	TRBJ2-3	TGCAGCGTTGACTGGCTAGGAAACTCAGATACGCAGTATTTT	CSVDWLGNSDTQYF
15	TRBD2	.	TRBV28	TRBJ2-3	TGTGCCAGCAGTCCCCCTAGCGGCCTCACAGATACGCAGTATTTT	CASSPPSGLTDTQYF
14	.	.	TRBV3-1	TRBJ1-1	TGTGCCAGCAGCCACACCGGAGGGACCACTGAAGCTTTCTTT	CASSHTGGTTEAFF
17	.	.	TRBV7-2	TRBJ2-1	TGTGCCAGCAGCTCCACCCCCGTAGCGGCCCTTGGCAATGAGCAGTTCTTC	CASSSTPVAALGNEQFF
12	.	once	TRBV12-3/TRBV12-4	TRBJ1-3	TGTGCCAGCAGTCCCGCTGGAAACACCATATATTTT	CASSPAGNTIYF
12	.	.	TRBV5-6	TRBJ2-5	TGTGCCAGCAGCTTTGGCGGGACAGCCCAGTACTTC	CASSFGGTAQYF
16	TRBD1	.	TRBV9	TRBJ2-5	TGTGCCAGCAGCTTAGACGGACAGGGTACAAGAGAGACCCAGTACTTC	CASSLDGQGTRETQYF
15	TRBD1	.	TRBV7-2	TRBJ2-5	TGTGCCAGCAGCTTAGGGACAGGGGGCTTAGAGACCCAGTACTTC	CASSLGTGGLETQYF
15	.	.	TRBV5-1	TRBJ2-1	TGCGCCAGCAGCTTGGTGACCGGTTCCTACAATGAGCAGTTCTTC	CASSLVTGSYNEQFF
11	.	.	TRBV29-1	TRBJ1-1	TGCAGCGTCCGTCTGGCGACTGAAGCTTTCTTT	CSVRLATEAFF
15	TRBD2	.	TRBV20-1	TRBJ2-7	TGCAGTGCTAAACCCGGGACTAGCGGCTCCTACGAGCAGTACTTC	CSAKPGTSGSYEQYF
15	.	.	TRBV12-3/TRBV12-4	TRBJ2-7	TGTGCCAGCAGCCGACAGCCTCTGAGCTCCTACGAGCAGTACTTC	CASSRQPLSSYEQYF
16	TRBD2	.	TRBV7-2	TRBJ2-7	TGTGCCAGCAGCTTTCAGGCGGGAGGAGGAGGCTGGGAGCAGTACTTC	CASSFQAGGGGWEQYF
14	.	.	TRBV24-1	TRBJ2-2	TGTGCCACCAGGGGGACCCAAGGTACCGGGGAGCTGTTTTTT	CATRGTQGTGELFF
12	.	.	TRBV28	TRBJ2-3	TGTGCCAGCAGGGTCAGCACAGATACGCAGTATTTT	CASRVSTDTQYF
15	TRBD2	.	TRBV7-2	TRBJ2-3	TGTGCCAGCAGCCACGTAAGCGGGAGCTCAGATACGCAGTATTTT	CASSHVSGSSDTQYF
15	.	.	TRBV3-1	TRBJ2-1	TGTGCCAGCAGCCAAGGAGACAGCTCCTACAATGAGCAGTTCTTC	CASSQGDSSYNEQFF
15	.	.	TRBV7-2	TRBJ2-2	TGTGCCAGCAGCTTAGACCCCGGGACACGCGGGGAGCTGTTTTTT	CASSLDPGTRGELFF
14	.	once	TRBV3-1	TRBJ1-5	TGTGCCAGCAGCCCAGGGCCCACTTCACAGCCCCAGCATTTT	CASSPGPTSQPQHF
15	.	.	TRBV5-4	TRBJ1-3	TGTGCCAGCAGCTTAGGGCAGATCTCTGGAAACACCATATATTTT	CASSLGQISGNTIYF
13	.	.	TRBV27	TRBJ1-2	TGTGCCACCCGGGACGGAGGTAACTATGGCTACACCTTC	CATRDGGNYGYTF
13	.	.	TRBV21-1	TRBJ2-7	TGTGCCAGCAGCAAACCCCGACAGGGGCCGCGGGGCTTC	CASSKPRQGPRGF
16	TRBD1	.	TRBV18	TRBJ2-1	TGTGCCAGCTCATCAGACAGGGGGCGATTGGACAATGAGCAGTTCTTC	CASSSDRGRLDNEQFF
14	.	.	TRBV5-1	TRBJ1-1	TGCGCCAGCAGCTATGGGGCGGATTACACTGAAGCTTTCTTT	CASSYGADYTEAFF
12	.	.	TRBV6-2/TRBV6-3	TRBJ2-5	TGTGCCAGCAGATGGAGGCGGGAGACCCAGTACTTC	CASRWRRETQYF
14	.	.	TRBV20-1	TRBJ1-3	TGCAGTGCTAGAGACAGGGCTCGGGGAAACACCATATATTTT	CSARDRARGNTIYF
18	TRBD1	.	TRBV20-1	TRBJ2-7	TGCAGTGCCAAGGGGGCAGGGGCCCTTATGGGACGATCTTACGAGCAGTACTTC	CSAKGAGALMGRSYEQYF